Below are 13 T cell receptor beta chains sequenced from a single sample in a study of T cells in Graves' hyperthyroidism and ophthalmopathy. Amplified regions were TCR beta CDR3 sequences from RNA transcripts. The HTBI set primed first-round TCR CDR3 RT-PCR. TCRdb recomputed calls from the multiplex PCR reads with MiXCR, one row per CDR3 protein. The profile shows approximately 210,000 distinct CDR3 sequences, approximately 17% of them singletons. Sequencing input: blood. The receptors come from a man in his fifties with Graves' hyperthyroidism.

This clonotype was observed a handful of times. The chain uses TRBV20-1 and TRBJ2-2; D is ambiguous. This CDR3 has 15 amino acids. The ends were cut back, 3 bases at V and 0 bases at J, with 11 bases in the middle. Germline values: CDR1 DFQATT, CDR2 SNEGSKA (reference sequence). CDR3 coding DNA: TGCAGTGCTAGCCGCCTCGTCGCGAACACCGGGGAGCTGTTTTTT. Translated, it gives CSASRLVANTGELFF.

CDR3 DNA: TGCGCCAGCAGCGCGACCGGTAGCGGTATCACCGGGGAGCTGTTTTTT. This codes for CASSATGSGITGELFF. The chain couples TRBV5-1 to TRBJ2-2; TRBD2 might be the D (6 bases). Germline V CDR1 and CDR2: SGHRS, YFSETQ. Between the trimmed V and J ends, which lost 4 bases and 4 bases, there was a span of 17 bases. This CDR3 is 16 amino acids long.

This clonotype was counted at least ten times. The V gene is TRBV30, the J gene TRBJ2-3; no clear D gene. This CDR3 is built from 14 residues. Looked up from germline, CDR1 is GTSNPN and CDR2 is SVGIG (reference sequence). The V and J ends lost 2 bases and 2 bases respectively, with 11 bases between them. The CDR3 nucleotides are TGTGCCTGGAGTTACCCGGGCTTCACAGATACGCAGTATTTT. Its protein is CAWSYPGFTDTQYF.

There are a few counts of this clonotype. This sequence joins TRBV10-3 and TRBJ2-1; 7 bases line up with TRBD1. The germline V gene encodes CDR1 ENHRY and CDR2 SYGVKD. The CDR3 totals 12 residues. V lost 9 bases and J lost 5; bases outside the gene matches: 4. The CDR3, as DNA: TGTGCCATGGAGGACAGGAACAATGAGCAGTTCTTC. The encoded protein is CAMEDRNNEQFF.

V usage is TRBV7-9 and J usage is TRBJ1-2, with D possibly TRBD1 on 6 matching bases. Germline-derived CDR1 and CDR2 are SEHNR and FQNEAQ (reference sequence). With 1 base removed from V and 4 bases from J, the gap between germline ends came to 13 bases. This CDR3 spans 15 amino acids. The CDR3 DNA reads TGTGCCAGCAGCTTAGAGGGAACAGGGCGCTATGGCTACACCTTC. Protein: CASSLEGTGRYGYTF.

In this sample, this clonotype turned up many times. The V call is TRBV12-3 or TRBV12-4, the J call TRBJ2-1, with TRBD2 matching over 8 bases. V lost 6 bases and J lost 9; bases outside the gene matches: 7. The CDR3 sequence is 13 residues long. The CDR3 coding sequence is TGTGCCAGCAGCCCCGGGAGGGCCGGTGAGCAGTTCTTC. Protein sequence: CASSPGRAGEQFF.

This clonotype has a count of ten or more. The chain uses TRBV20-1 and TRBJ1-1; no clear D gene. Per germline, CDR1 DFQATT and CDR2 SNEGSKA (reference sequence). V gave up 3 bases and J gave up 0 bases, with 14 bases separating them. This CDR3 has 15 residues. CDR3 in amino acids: CSASGGSVMNTEAFF. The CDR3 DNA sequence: TGCAGTGCTAGTGGCGGCTCTGTCATGAACACTGAAGCTTTCTTT.

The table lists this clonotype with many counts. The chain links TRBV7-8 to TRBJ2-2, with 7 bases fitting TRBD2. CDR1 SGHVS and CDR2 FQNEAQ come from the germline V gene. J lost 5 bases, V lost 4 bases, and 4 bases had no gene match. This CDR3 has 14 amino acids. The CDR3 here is CASSSTGGTGELFF. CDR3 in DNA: TGTGCCAGCAGCTCGACGGGGGGAACCGGGGAGCTGTTTTTT.

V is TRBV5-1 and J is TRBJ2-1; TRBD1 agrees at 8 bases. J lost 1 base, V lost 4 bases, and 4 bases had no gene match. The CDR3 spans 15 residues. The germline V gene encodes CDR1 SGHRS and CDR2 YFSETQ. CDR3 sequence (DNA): TGCGCCAGCAGCACCACAGGGGGGTCCTACAATGAGCAGTTCTTC. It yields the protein CASSTTGGSYNEQFF.

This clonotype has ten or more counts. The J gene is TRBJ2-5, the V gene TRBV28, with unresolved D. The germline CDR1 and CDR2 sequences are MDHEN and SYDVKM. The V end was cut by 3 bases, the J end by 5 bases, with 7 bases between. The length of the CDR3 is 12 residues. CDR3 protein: CASSLLRETQYF. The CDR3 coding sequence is TGTGCCAGCAGTTTGCTACGGGAGACCCAGTACTTC. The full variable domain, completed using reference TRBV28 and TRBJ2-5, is DVKVTQSSRYLVKRTGEKVFLECVQDMDHENMFWYRQDPGLGLRLIYFSYDVKMKEKGDIPEGYSVSREKKERFSLILESASTNQTSMYLCASSLLRETQYFGPGTRLLVL.

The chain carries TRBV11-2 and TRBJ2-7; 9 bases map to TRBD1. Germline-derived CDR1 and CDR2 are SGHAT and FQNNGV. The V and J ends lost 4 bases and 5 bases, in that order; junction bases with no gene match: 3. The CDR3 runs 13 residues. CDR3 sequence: CASSSDRGHEQYF. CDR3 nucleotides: TGTGCCAGCAGCTCGGACAGGGGCCACGAGCAGTACTTC.

The CDR3 DNA is TGTGCCAGCAATCGACAGGTTAGGGGTGAGCAGTACTTC. Protein product: CASNRQVRGEQYF. The gene calls are TRBV5-8 and TRBJ2-7; a weak D match, TRBD1 (6 bases). The CDR3 totals 13 residues. Trimming took off 6 bases at V and 7 bases at J, with 17 bases between the two ends. Germline CDR1 SGHTS, CDR2 YDEGEE.

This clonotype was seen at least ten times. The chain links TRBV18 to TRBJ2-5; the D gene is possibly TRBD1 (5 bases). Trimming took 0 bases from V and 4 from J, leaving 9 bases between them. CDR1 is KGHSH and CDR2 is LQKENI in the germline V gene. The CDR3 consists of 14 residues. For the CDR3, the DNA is TGTGCCAGCTCACCACCGGGGCGCCGAGAGACCCAGTACTTC. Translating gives CASSPPGRRETQYF.